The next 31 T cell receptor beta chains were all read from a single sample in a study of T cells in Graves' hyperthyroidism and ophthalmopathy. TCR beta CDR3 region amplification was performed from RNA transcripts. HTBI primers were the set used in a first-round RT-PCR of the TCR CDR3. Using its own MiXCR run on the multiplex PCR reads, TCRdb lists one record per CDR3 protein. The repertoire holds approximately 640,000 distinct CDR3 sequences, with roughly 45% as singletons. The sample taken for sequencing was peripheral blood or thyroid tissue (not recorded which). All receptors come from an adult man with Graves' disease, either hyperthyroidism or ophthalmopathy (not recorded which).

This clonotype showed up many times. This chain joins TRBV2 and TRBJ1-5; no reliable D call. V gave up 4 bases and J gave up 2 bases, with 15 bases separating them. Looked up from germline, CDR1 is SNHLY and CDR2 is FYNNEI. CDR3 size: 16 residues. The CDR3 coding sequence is TGTGCCAGCAGTGGCCGTGGGTCGCAGGGCAATCAGCCCCAGCATTTT. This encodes CASSGRGSQGNQPQHF.

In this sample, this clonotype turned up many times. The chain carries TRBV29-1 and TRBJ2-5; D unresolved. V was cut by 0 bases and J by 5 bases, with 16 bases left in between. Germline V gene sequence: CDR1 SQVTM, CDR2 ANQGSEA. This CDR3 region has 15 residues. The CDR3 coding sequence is TGCAGCGTTGAAGATTTTGGGTTCGGTGGGGAGACCCAGTACTTC. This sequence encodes CSVEDFGFGGETQYF.

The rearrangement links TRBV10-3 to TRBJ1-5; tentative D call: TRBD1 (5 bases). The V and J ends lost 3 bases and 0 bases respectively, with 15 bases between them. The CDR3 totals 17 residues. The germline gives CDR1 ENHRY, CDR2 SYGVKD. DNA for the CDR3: TGTGCCATCAGTGAATACATCGGGGGTAATAGCAATCAGCCCCAGCATTTT. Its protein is CAISEYIGGNSNQPQHF.

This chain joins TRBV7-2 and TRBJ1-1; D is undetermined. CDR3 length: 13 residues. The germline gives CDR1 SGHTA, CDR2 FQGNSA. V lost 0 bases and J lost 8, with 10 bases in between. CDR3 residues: CASSLALTGEAFF. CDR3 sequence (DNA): TGTGCCAGCAGCTTAGCCCTAACGGGGGAAGCTTTCTTT.

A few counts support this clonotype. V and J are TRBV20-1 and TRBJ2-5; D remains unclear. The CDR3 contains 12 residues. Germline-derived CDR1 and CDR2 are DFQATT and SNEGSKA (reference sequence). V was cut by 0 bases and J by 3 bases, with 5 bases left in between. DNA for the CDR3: TGCAGTGCTAGAGAACACAAAGAGACCCAGTACTTC. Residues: CSAREHKETQYF.

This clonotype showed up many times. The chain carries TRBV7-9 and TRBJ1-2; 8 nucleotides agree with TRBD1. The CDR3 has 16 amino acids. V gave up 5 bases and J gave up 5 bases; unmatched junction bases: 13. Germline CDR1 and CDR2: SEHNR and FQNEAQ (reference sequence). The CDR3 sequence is CASSPDRTGSRYGYTF. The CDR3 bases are TGTGCCAGCAGCCCCGACCGGACAGGGAGTAGATATGGCTACACCTTC.

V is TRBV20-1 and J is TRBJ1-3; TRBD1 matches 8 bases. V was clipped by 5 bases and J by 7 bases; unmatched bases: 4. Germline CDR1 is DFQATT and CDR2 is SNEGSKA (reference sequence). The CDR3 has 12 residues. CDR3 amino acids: CSARQGANTIYF. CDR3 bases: TGCAGTGCTCGCCAGGGGGCGAACACCATATATTTT.

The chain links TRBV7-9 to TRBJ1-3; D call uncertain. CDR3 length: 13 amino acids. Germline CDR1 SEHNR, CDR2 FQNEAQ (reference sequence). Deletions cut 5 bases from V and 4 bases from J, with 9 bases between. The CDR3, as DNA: TGTGCCAGCAGCCTTTCACAGGGAAACACCATATATTTT. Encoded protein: CASSLSQGNTIYF.

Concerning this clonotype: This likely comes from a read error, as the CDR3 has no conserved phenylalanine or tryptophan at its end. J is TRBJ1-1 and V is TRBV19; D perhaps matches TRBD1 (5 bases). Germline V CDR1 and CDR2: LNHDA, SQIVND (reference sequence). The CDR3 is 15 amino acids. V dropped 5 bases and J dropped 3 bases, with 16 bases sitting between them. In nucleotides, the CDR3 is TGTGCCAGTAGTCCGGTCCGGGGGTGGGACACTGAAGCTTTCTCT. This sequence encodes CASSPVRGWDTEAFS.

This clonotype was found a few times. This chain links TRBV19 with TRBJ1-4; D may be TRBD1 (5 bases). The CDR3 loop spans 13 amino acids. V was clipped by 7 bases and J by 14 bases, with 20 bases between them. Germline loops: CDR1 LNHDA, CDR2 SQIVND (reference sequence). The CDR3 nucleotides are TGTGCCAGTACCCTCAGGGTAGGAGTAAGGCTGTTTTTT. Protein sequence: CASTLRVGVRLFF. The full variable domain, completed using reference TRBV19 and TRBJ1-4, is DGGITQSPKYLFRKEGQNVTLSCEQNLNHDAMYWYRQDPGQGLRLIYYSQIVNDFQKGDIAEGYSVSREKKESFPLTVTSAQKNPTAFYLCASTLRVGVRLFFGSGTQLSVL.

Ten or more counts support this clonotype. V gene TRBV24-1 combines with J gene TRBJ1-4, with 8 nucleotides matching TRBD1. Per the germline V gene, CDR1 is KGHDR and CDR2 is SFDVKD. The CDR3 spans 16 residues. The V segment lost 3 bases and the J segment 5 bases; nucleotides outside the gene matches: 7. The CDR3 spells CATSDATGVKNEKLFF. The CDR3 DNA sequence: TGTGCCACCAGTGATGCGACAGGGGTTAAGAATGAAAAACTGTTTTTT.

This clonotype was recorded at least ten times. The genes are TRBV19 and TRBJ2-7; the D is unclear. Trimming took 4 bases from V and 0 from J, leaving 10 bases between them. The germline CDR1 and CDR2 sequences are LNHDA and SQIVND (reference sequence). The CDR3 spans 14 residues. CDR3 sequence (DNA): TGTGCCAGTAGTAAGGCCAGGTTCTCCTACGAGCAGTACTTC. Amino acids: CASSKARFSYEQYF.

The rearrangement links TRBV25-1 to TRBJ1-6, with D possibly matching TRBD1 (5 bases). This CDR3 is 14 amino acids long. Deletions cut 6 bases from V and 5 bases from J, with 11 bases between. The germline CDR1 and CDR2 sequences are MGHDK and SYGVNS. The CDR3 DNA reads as TGTGCCAGCAGCGAGGGGTGGGATAATTCACCCCTCCACTTT. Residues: CASSEGWDNSPLHF.

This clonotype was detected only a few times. CDR3: CARRGPWHF. In DNA form, the CDR3 reads TGTGCCCGGCGGGGTCCCTGGCATTTT. J is TRBJ1-5 and V is TRBV24-1; no clear D. CDR1 is KGHDR, CDR2 SFDVKD, per germline. Between the trimmed V and J ends, which lost 12 bases and 15 bases, there was a span of 14 bases. The CDR3 is 9 residues long.

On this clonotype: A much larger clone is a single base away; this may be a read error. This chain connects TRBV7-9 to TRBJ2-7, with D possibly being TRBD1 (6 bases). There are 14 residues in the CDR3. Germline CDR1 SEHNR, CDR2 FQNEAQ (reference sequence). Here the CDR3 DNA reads TGTGCCACCAGCCCACACAGGGACTCCTACGAGCAGTACTTC. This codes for CATSPHRDSYEQYF. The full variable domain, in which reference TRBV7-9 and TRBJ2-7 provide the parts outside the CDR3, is DTGVSQNPRHKITKRGQNVTFRCDPISEHNRLYWYRQTLGQGPEFLTYFQNEAQLEKSRLLSDRFSAERPKGSFSTLEIQRTEQGDSAMYLCATSPHRDSYEQYFGPGTRLTVT.

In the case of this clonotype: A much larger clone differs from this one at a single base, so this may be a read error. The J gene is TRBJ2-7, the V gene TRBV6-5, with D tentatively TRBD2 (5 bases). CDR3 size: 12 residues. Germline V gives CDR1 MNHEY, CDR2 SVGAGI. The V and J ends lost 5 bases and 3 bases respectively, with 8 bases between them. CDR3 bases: TGTGCCAGCAGTGAGCGGAGCTACGAGCAGTACTTC. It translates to CASSERSYEQYF.

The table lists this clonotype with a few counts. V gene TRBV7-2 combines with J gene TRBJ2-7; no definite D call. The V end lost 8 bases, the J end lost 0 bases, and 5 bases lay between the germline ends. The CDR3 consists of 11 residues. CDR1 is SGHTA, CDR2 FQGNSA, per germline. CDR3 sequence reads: CASVSSYEQYF. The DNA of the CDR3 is TGTGCCAGCGTCTCCTCCTACGAGCAGTACTTC.

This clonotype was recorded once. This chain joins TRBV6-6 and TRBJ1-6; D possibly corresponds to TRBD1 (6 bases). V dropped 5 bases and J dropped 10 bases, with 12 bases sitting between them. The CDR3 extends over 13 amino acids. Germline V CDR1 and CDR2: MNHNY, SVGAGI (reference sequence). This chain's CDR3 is CASSTTGTSPLHF. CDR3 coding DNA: TGTGCCAGCAGTACGACAGGAACGTCACCCCTCCACTTT.

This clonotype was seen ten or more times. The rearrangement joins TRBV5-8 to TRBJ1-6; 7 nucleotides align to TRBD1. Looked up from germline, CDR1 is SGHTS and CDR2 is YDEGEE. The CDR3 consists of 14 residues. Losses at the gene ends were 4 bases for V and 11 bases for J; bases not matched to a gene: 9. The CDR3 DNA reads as TGTGCCAGCAGCAGCAGGGGGGAGGTGACACCCCTCCACTTT. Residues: CASSSRGEVTPLHF.

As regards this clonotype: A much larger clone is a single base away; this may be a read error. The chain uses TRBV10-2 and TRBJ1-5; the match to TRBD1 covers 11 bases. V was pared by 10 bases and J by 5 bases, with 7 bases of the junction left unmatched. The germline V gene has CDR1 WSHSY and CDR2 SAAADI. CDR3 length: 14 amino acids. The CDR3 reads CATRTGGGDQPQHF. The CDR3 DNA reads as TGCGCCACCAGGACAGGGGGCGGCGATCAGCCCCAGCATTTT.

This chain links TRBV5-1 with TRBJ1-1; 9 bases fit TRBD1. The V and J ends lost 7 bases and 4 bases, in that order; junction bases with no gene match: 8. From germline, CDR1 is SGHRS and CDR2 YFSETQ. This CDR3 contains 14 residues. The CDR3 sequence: CASAPDRGATEAFF. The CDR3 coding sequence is TGCGCCAGCGCCCCGGACAGGGGCGCCACTGAAGCTTTCTTT.

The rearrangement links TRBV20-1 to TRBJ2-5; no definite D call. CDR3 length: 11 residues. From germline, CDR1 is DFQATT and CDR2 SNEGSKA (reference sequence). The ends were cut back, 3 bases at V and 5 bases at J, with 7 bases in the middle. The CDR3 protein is CSARAPETQYF. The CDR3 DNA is TGCAGTGCTAGGGCCCCGGAGACCCAGTACTTC.

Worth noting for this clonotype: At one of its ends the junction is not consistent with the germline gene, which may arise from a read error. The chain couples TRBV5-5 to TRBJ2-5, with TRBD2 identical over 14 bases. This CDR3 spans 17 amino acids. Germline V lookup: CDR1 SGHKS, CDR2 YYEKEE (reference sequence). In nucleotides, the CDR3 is TGCGCCAGCAGCTCGGTCCCGGGACTAGCGGGAGACGAGACCCAGTACTTC. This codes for CASSSVPGLAGDETQYF.

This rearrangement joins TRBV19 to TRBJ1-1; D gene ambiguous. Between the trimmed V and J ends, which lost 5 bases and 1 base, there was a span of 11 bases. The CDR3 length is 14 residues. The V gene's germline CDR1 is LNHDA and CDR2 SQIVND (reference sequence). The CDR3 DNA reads TGTGCCAGTAGTCCTCTTGTTGGGAACACTGAAGCTTTCTTT. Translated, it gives CASSPLVGNTEAFF.

The CDR3: CASKRGHTEAFF. The DNA of the CDR3 is TGTGCCAGCAAGAGGGGGCACACTGAAGCTTTCTTT. The chain uses TRBV2 and TRBJ1-1; TRBD1 agrees at 7 bases. Per germline, CDR1 SNHLY and CDR2 FYNNEI. The trim removed 7 bases at V and 3 bases at J, leaving 2 bases unmatched. This CDR3 contains 12 residues.

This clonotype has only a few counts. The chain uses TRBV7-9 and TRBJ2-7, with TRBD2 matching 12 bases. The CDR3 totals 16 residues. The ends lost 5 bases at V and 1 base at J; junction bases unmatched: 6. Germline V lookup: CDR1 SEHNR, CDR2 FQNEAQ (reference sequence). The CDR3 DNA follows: TGTGCCAGCAGCCCCGGGACTAGCGGGCTTTCCTACGAGCAGTACTTC. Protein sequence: CASSPGTSGLSYEQYF. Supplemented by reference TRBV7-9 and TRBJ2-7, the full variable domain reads DTGVSQNPRHKITKRGQNVTFRCDPISEHNRLYWYRQTLGQGPEFLTYFQNEAQLEKSRLLSDRFSAERPKGSFSTLEIQRTEQGDSAMYLCASSPGTSGLSYEQYFGPGTRLTVT.

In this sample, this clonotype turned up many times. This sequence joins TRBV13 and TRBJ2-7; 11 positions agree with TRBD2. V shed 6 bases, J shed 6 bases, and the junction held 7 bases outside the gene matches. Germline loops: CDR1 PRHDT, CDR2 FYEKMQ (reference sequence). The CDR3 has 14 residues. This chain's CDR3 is CASSLAGGLSEQYF. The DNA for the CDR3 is TGTGCCAGCAGTCTAGCGGGAGGTCTGAGCGAGCAGTACTTC. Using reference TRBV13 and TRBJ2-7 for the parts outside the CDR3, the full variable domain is AAGVIQSPRHLIKEKRETATLKCYPIPRHDTVYWYQQGPGQDPQFLISFYEKMQSDKGSIPDRFSAQQFSDYHSELNMSSLELGDSALYFCASSLAGGLSEQYFGPGTRLTVT.

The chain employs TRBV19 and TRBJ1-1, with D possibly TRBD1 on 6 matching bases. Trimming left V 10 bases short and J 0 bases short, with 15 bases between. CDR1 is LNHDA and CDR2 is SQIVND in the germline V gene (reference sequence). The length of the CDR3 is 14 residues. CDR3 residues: CATMSDRLNTEAFF. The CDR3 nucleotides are TGTGCCACTATGAGTGACAGGCTGAACACTGAAGCTTTCTTT.

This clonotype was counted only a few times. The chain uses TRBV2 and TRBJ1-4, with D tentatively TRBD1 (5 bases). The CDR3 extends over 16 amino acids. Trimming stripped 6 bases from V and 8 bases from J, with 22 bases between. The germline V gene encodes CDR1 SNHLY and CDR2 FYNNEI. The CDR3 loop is CASRAHDSLDREKLFF. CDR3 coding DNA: TGTGCCAGCAGGGCTCACGACAGCCTTGACCGAGAAAAACTGTTTTTT. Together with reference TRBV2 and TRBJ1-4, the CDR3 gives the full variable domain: EPEVTQTPSHQVTQMGQEVILRCVPISNHLYFYWYRQILGQKVEFLVSFYNNEISEKSEIFDDQFSVERPDGSNFTLKIRSTKLEDSAMYFCASRAHDSLDREKLFFGSGTQLSVL.

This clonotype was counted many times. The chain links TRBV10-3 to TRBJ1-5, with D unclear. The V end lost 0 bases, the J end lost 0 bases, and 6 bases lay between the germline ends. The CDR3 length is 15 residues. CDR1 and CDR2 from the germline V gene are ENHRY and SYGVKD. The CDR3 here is CAISESRGSNQPQHF. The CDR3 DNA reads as TGTGCCATCAGTGAGTCCCGGGGTAGCAATCAGCCCCAGCATTTT.

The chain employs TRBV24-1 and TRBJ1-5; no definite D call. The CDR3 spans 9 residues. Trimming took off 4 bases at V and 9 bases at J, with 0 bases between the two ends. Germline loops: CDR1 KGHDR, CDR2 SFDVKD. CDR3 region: CATSEPQHF. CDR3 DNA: TGTGCCACCAGTGAGCCCCAGCATTTT.